This passage covers 17 T cell receptor beta chains from one sample sequenced in a study of T cell changes during pregnancy in multiple sclerosis. The table came from immunoSEQ multiplex PCR; TCRdb's copy has only in-frame clones and leaves some out. The table has approximately 39,000 clones, around 93% seen once. The sequencing used CD4+ T cells from peripheral blood mononuclear cells, collected in the second trimester of pregnancy. The receptor source for this set is a female donor with multiple sclerosis, enrolled in a pregnancy study.

DNA of the CDR3: TGTGCCAGCAGCATAAGCGGGAGAGGAGATACGCAGTATTTT. This codes for CASSISGRGDTQYF. V is TRBV11-3 and J is TRBJ2-3; 8 positions match TRBD2. Per germline, CDR1 SGHNT and CDR2 YENEEA. The CDR3 sequence is 14 residues long. V trimming: 5 bases; J trimming: 5 bases; junction bases outside the gene matches: 6.

This chain joins TRBV5-1 and TRBJ1-4, with a weak D call TRBD1 (5 bases). V lost 4 bases to trimming and J lost 8 bases, with 24 bases between them. CDR1 is SGHRS, CDR2 YFSETQ, per germline. The CDR3 is 17 residues long. In DNA, the CDR3 is TGCGCCAGCAGCCCAGGCCCCGGCAGGGTTTTACGGGAAAAACTGTTTTTT. It yields the protein CASSPGPGRVLREKLFF.

CDR3 loop: CSVAGTGLEAFF. CDR3 coding DNA: TGCAGCGTTGCGGGGACAGGGTTGGAAGCTTTCTTT. The V call is TRBV29-1, the J call TRBJ1-1, with TRBD1 matching over 9 bases. CDR3 length: 12 amino acids. Germline V CDR1 and CDR2: SQVTM, ANQGSEA. Trimming removed 4 bases from V and 8 bases from J; junction bases left unmatched: 5.

This clone was seen more than once but under ten times. The CDR3 DNA reads as TGCGCCAGCAGCCACCCGCTAGCGGGAGGGCCCTATGAGCAGTTCTTC. Protein: CASSHPLAGGPYEQFF. The chain is built from TRBV4-1 and TRBJ2-1, with 12 positions matching TRBD2. In germline, CDR1 is MGHRA, CDR2 YSYEKL. V lost 3 bases and J lost 8; bases outside the gene matches: 8. The CDR3 covers 16 residues.

The count of this clone is one. The chain recombines TRBV4-3 with TRBJ1-1, with D tentatively TRBD1 (5 bases). V lost 0 bases and J 4 bases, leaving 18 bases between the germline ends. Looked up from germline, CDR1 is LGHNA and CDR2 is YSLEER. There are 17 residues in the CDR3. CDR3 protein: CASSQDLRGWGGTEAFF. The CDR3 nucleotides are TGCGCCAGCAGCCAAGATCTCCGGGGGTGGGGTGGCACTGAAGCTTTCTTT.

The chain links TRBV6-5 to TRBJ1-1, with a tentative D call TRBD1 (6 bases). There are 14 residues in the CDR3. The V end was cut by 5 bases, the J end by 1 base, with 11 bases between. Looked up from germline, CDR1 is MNHEY and CDR2 is SVGAGI. The CDR3 sequence is CASSNGQWNTEAFF. The CDR3 DNA reads TGTGCCAGCAGTAATGGACAGTGGAACACTGAAGCTTTCTTT.

This rearrangement joins TRBV29-1 to TRBJ1-4; D call uncertain. This CDR3 is built from 13 residues. The V and J ends lost 4 bases and 7 bases respectively, with 13 bases between them. Germline V gene data show CDR1 as SQVTM and CDR2 as ANQGSEA. CDR3 amino acids: CSVGGRRGEKLFF. Here the CDR3 DNA reads TGCAGCGTTGGAGGGAGGCGGGGTGAAAAACTGTTTTTT.

The chain joins TRBV2 to TRBJ2-1, with D possibly TRBD2 on 5 matching bases. The V and J ends lost 8 bases and 6 bases respectively, with 14 bases between them. The CDR3 is 13 amino acids. The V gene's germline CDR1 is SNHLY and CDR2 FYNNEI. CDR3 sequence reads: CASSETMVNEQFF. CDR3 in DNA: TGTGCCAGCTCCGAGACTATGGTCAATGAGCAGTTCTTC.

The V call is TRBV30, the J call TRBJ2-5; 9 bases are a match to TRBD1. The CDR3 contains 12 residues. V was pared by 8 bases and J by 2 bases, with 3 bases of the junction left unmatched. The germline V gene has CDR1 GTSNPN and CDR2 SVGIG (reference sequence). Here the CDR3 reads CALDRGQETQYF. The CDR3 bases are TGTGCCCTCGACAGGGGGCAAGAGACCCAGTACTTC. Drawing the rest from reference TRBV30 and TRBJ2-5, the complete variable domain is SQTIHQWPATLVQPVGSPLSLECTVEGTSNPNLYWYRQAAGRGLQLLFYSVGIGQISSEVPQNLSASRPQDRQFILSSKKLLLSDSGFYLCALDRGQETQYFGPGTRLLVL.

V is TRBV7-2 and J is TRBJ2-7, with D possibly TRBD1 on 5 matching bases. From germline, CDR1 is SGHTA and CDR2 FQGNSA. The CDR3 loop spans 15 amino acids. V was clipped by 3 bases and J by 0 bases, with 12 bases between them. As DNA, the CDR3 is TGTGCCAGCAGCTTCGTACAGGTCCCCTCCTACGAGCAGTACTTC. It encodes CASSFVQVPSYEQYF.

The chain uses TRBV15 and TRBJ1-1; maybe TRBD1 (5 bases). The V and J ends lost 2 bases and 3 bases respectively, with 10 bases between them. This CDR3 comprises 14 residues. Looked up from germline, CDR1 is LNHNV and CDR2 is YYDKDF (reference sequence). The CDR3 protein is CATSRLGVDTEAFF. The CDR3 nucleotides read TGTGCCACCAGCAGATTAGGGGTTGACACTGAAGCTTTCTTT.

V usage is TRBV6-1 and J usage is TRBJ1-5, with TRBD1 matching 11 bases. CDR3 length equals 15 residues. V shed 3 bases and J 5 bases; nucleotides not matched to a gene: 3. Per the germline V gene, CDR1 is MNHNS and CDR2 is SASEGT. The DNA of the CDR3 is TGTGCCAGCAGTGACTGGACAGGGGGCTATCAGCCCCAGCATTTT. Protein product: CASSDWTGGYQPQHF.

The chain has TRBV2 and TRBJ1-2; TRBD1 matches 7 bases. Germline CDR1 and CDR2: SNHLY and FYNNEI. V gave up 2 bases and J gave up 2 bases; unmatched junction bases: 17. CDR3 length: 19 residues. CDR3 protein: CASSEPRGTQGTVNYGYTF. The CDR3 DNA sequence: TGTGCCAGCAGTGAACCGCGAGGGACACAGGGGACCGTGAACTATGGCTACACCTTC.

This chain connects TRBV19 to TRBJ1-5, with 8 bases that match TRBD1. The CDR3 extends over 17 amino acids. Trimming at V came to 5 bases and at J to 4 bases, leaving 13 bases not matched to a gene. Per germline, CDR1 LNHDA and CDR2 SQIVND (reference sequence). The DNA of the CDR3 is TGTGCCAGTAGTGGTAGGACAGGGCTGTCAACAAATCAGCCCCAGCATTTT. This gives the protein CASSGRTGLSTNQPQHF.

The V call is TRBV19, the J call TRBJ1-1; a possible D gene is TRBD1 (5 bases). Germline V CDR1 and CDR2: LNHDA, SQIVND (reference sequence). V lost 5 bases to trimming and J lost 8 bases, with 15 bases between them. The CDR3 length is 13 residues. CDR3 sequence reads: CASSDQMGREAFF. The DNA for the CDR3 is TGTGCCAGTAGTGACCAGATGGGGCGGGAAGCTTTCTTT.

The chain carries TRBV19 and TRBJ2-1; TRBD2 agrees at 8 bases. Per the germline V gene, CDR1 is LNHDA and CDR2 is SQIVND (reference sequence). Trimming cost V 5 bases and J 4 bases; bases outside gene matches: 4. The CDR3 contains 14 residues. The CDR3 spells CASSPSGLYNEQFF. The CDR3 nucleotides read TGTGCCAGTAGTCCTAGCGGGTTGTACAATGAGCAGTTCTTC.

This chain uses TRBV14 with TRBJ1-1, with unresolved D. The length of the CDR3 is 14 residues. Germline CDR1 SGHDN, CDR2 FVKESK. Trimming shortened V by 0 bases and J by 5 bases, and 10 bases separated the two germline ends. In nucleotides, the CDR3 is TGTGCCAGCAGCCAAGATCTGGGCGAAACTGAAGCTTTCTTT. Translated, it gives CASSQDLGETEAFF.